Presented here are 26 T cell receptor beta chains from one specimen sequenced in a study of shared clonotypes between healthy human individuals. TCRdb keeps only in-frame clones here, not all; method: immunoSEQ multiplex PCR. The sample includes 2 million to 2.5 million clones, 85% to 95% of them seen just once. Terminally differentiated effector memory CD45RA+ cells were left out of the naive CD8 fraction, which was CD45RO-negative and positively selected for CCR7. Sequenced material: naive CD8+ T cells from PBMCs. The origin of the receptors is a man between 18 and 35 years old in good health. Some clones in this sample may be carry-over from other donors' samples.

Concerning this clone itself: One end of the junction varies from germline; a read error may be responsible. This rearrangement joins TRBV2 to TRBJ2-1; TRBD2 is a possible D gene (6 bases). The germline V gene has CDR1 SNHLY and CDR2 FYNNEI. This CDR3 spans 15 amino acids. The chain's CDR3 is CASGGRDSSHNEQFF. The CDR3 nucleotides are TGTGCCAGCGGGGGAAGGGACTCCTCCCACAATGAGCAGTTCTTC. Filled out from reference TRBV2 and TRBJ2-1, the complete variable domain reads EPEVTQTPSHQVTQMGQEVILRCVPISNHLYFYWYRQILGQKVEFLVSFYNNEISEKSEIFDDQFSVERPDGSNFTLKIRSTKLEDSAMYFCASGGRDSSHNEQFFGPGTRLTVL.

The J gene is TRBJ1-2, the V gene TRBV6-6; tentative D call: TRBD1 (5 bases). The CDR3 has 14 residues. From germline, CDR1 is MNHNY and CDR2 SVGAGI (reference sequence). V gave up 6 bases and J gave up 4 bases, with 15 bases separating them. Written as DNA, the CDR3 is TGTGCCAGCAGACCCCCTGCAGGGCTCTATGGCTACACCTTC. As protein: CASRPPAGLYGYTF.

The chain joins TRBV10-2 to TRBJ2-2; weak D call: TRBD2 (6 bases). V was cut by 4 bases and J by 0 bases, with 9 bases left in between. The CDR3 length is 15 residues. The germline CDR1 and CDR2 sequences are WSHSY and SAAADI. This chain's CDR3 is CASSAGLANTGELFF. For the CDR3, the DNA is TGCGCCAGCAGTGCGGGACTCGCGAACACCGGGGAGCTGTTTTTT.

This clone was observed a few times. Other nucleotide sequences from this sample produce the same CDR3. The CDR3 DNA reads TGTGCCAGTAGTATAGGGACAGTGAACACTGAAGCTTTCTTT. It translates to CASSIGTVNTEAFF. The rearrangement uses TRBV19 and TRBJ1-1, with TRBD1 as a possible D gene (6 bases). Trimming removed 1 base from V and 0 bases from J, with 6 bases in between. The CDR3 sequence is 14 residues long. Per germline, CDR1 LNHDA and CDR2 SQIVND (reference sequence).

The genes are TRBV27 and TRBJ2-3; 11 positions agree with TRBD2. This CDR3 is built from 16 residues. The J segment lost 3 bases and the V segment lost 5 bases, leaving 7 bases of the junction unmatched. Germline CDR1 and CDR2: MNHEY and SMNVEV (reference sequence). The chain's CDR3 is CASSVRLAGGTDTQYF. DNA for the CDR3: TGTGCCAGCAGTGTTAGGTTAGCGGGAGGGACAGATACGCAGTATTTT.

The gene calls are TRBV19 and TRBJ2-4; D possibly corresponds to TRBD2 (5 bases). The germline V and J ends were trimmed by 6 bases and 9 bases, with 12 bases remaining between them. The CDR3 sequence is 12 residues long. Germline CDR1 and CDR2: LNHDA and SQIVND (reference sequence). The CDR3 bases are TGTGCCAGTAGCGCCCACGGAGGCATTCAGTACTTC. This gives the protein CASSAHGGIQYF.

This clone was seen only once. The chain links TRBV29-1 to TRBJ2-7, with 7 bases fitting TRBD1. CDR1 is SQVTM, CDR2 ANQGSEA, per germline. J was trimmed by 3 bases and V by 2 bases; bases with no gene match: 7. The CDR3 is made up of 14 amino acids. CDR3 protein: CSVELSAGGYEQYF. CDR3 coding DNA: TGCAGCGTTGAATTATCGGCAGGGGGCTACGAGCAGTACTTC.

The chain has TRBV7-9 and TRBJ2-3, with 8 bases that match TRBD2. The germline V gene encodes CDR1 SEHNR and CDR2 FQNEAQ (reference sequence). The CDR3 runs to 15 residues. Unmatched junction bases numbered 9, after V lost 7 bases and J lost 3 bases. This CDR3 reads CASTVPGLGTDTQYF. DNA of the CDR3: TGTGCCAGCACCGTACCGGGACTAGGAACAGATACGCAGTATTTT.

The chain employs TRBV5-6 and TRBJ2-7; D may correspond to TRBD1 or TRBD2 (5 bases each). The CDR3 length is 16 residues. Germline V gene lookup returns CDR1 SGHDT and CDR2 YYEEEE. Trimming stripped 2 bases from V and 2 bases from J, with 17 bases between. CDR3 in amino acids: CASSLSGTAMPYEQYF. The CDR3 coding sequence is TGTGCCAGCAGCTTATCCGGGACCGCGATGCCCTACGAGCAGTACTTC.

The table lists this clone with a few counts. This chain joins TRBV27 and TRBJ1-1, with D hard to call. Trimming shortened V by 5 bases and J by 1 base, and 8 bases separated the two germline ends. The CDR3 spans 13 residues. Germline V gives CDR1 MNHEY, CDR2 SMNVEV (reference sequence). The CDR3 DNA reads TGTGCCAGCAGTGGGTGGAAGAACACTGAAGCTTTCTTT. Translation gives CASSGWKNTEAFF.

DNA of the CDR3: TGTGCCAGTAGTGTCGACAGGGGCGGGGGGTACGATGAGCAGTTCTTC. It encodes CASSVDRGGGYDEQFF. The gene calls are TRBV19 and TRBJ2-1; D might be TRBD1 or TRBD2, each matching 8 bases. CDR1 is LNHDA, CDR2 SQIVND, per germline (reference sequence). The CDR3 extends over 16 amino acids. Trimming stripped 5 bases from V and 8 bases from J, with 22 bases between.

V usage is TRBV6-5 and J usage is TRBJ1-3; D may be TRBD1 (6 bases). Germline assignment: CDR1 MNHEY and CDR2 SVGAGI. CDR3 length equals 15 residues. V was cut by 4 bases and J by 0 bases, with 10 bases left in between. CDR3 sequence: CASSSRDISGNTIYF. The CDR3 region has the DNA TGTGCCAGCAGTTCCCGGGACATCTCTGGAAACACCATATATTTT.

This chain connects TRBV28 to TRBJ2-1; 7 positions agree with TRBD1. The germline gives CDR1 MDHEN, CDR2 SYDVKM. V lost 3 bases to trimming and J lost 2 bases; unmatched junction nucleotides: 4. The CDR3 loop spans 15 amino acids. The CDR3 bases are TGTGCCAGCAGTTTTGGACAGGCGGCCTACAATGAGCAGTTCTTC. Amino acid sequence: CASSFGQAAYNEQFF.

V is TRBV7-8 and J is TRBJ2-5; D gene uncertain. Trimming stripped 5 bases from V and 7 bases from J, with 17 bases between. CDR1 and CDR2 (germline): SGHVS, FQNEAQ. This CDR3 contains 14 residues. The CDR3 region is CASSLPMQSGTQYF. CDR3 DNA: TGTGCCAGCAGCCTCCCTATGCAGAGTGGGACCCAGTACTTC.

J is TRBJ2-7 and V is TRBV6-1, with unresolved D. The germline CDR1 and CDR2 sequences are MNHNS and SASEGT. The CDR3 contains 12 residues. The V end lost 3 bases, the J end lost 5 bases, and 8 bases lay between the germline ends. The CDR3 loop reads CASSDRPDEQYF. The CDR3, as DNA: TGTGCCAGCAGTGACAGGCCAGACGAGCAGTACTTC.

The gene calls are TRBV19 and TRBJ1-5; D gene ambiguous. The CDR3 extends over 12 amino acids. The V end was cut by 7 bases, the J end by 6 bases, with 10 bases between. CDR1 is LNHDA, CDR2 SQIVND, per germline (reference sequence). Here the CDR3 reads CASTYGSQPQHF. CDR3 DNA: TGTGCCAGTACCTATGGTAGTCAGCCCCAGCATTTT.

The rearrangement links TRBV5-5 to TRBJ2-7, with a tentative D call TRBD1 (6 bases). V lost 3 bases to trimming and J lost 2 bases, with 9 bases between them. The CDR3 extends over 13 amino acids. CDR1 and CDR2 (germline): SGHKS, YYEKEE (reference sequence). The CDR3 region is CASSSRTAYEQYF. The CDR3 nucleotides are TGTGCCAGCAGCTCCCGGACAGCCTACGAGCAGTACTTC. The entire variable domain, with the rest obtained from reference TRBV5-5 and TRBJ2-7, is as follows: DAGVTQSPTHLIKTRGQQVTLRCSPISGHKSVSWYQQVLGQGPQFIFQYYEKEERGRGNFPDRFSARQFPNYSSELNVNALLLGDSALYLCASSSRTAYEQYFGPGTRLTVT.

The chain is built from TRBV7-9 and TRBJ1-2; no reliable D call. Trimming took 1 base from V and 8 from J, leaving 23 bases between them. Per the germline V gene, CDR1 is SEHNR and CDR2 is FQNEAQ (reference sequence). The CDR3 is 17 amino acids. This chain's CDR3 is CASSLVSVDAQKTGYTF. The CDR3 bases are TGTGCCAGCAGCTTAGTTTCCGTGGACGCACAAAAAACAGGCTACACCTTC.

The V and J genes are TRBV10-3 and TRBJ2-7; TRBD1 is a possible D gene (5 bases). The CDR3 runs 13 residues. V lost 3 bases to trimming and J lost 5 bases, with 11 bases between them. CDR1 is ENHRY and CDR2 is SYGVKD in the germline V gene. CDR3 sequence: CAISDGQGNEQYF. The CDR3, as DNA: TGTGCCATCAGTGACGGGCAGGGCAACGAGCAGTACTTC.

The table lists this clone with a count of one. The chain couples TRBV14 to TRBJ1-3; the D gene is possibly TRBD1 (6 bases). Germline values: CDR1 SGHDN, CDR2 FVKESK. This CDR3 comprises 17 residues. Trimming removed 5 bases from V and 0 bases from J, with 17 bases in between. CDR3 sequence reads: CASSDGKGGHSGNTIYF. Here the CDR3 DNA reads TGTGCCAGCAGCGACGGGAAGGGGGGCCACTCTGGAAACACCATATATTTT.

The chain joins TRBV9 to TRBJ2-3; TRBD2 agrees at 7 bases. The CDR3 is 15 amino acids. Losses at the gene ends were 0 bases for V and 5 bases for J; bases not matched to a gene: 6. The germline V gene has CDR1 SGDLS and CDR2 YYNGEE. This CDR3 is CASSVGRGGKDTQYF. Here the CDR3 DNA reads TGTGCCAGCAGCGTAGGGAGGGGAGGGAAAGATACGCAGTATTTT.

The V and J genes are TRBV18 and TRBJ2-1; D unclear. Trimming left V 0 bases short and J 7 bases short, with 19 bases between. CDR1 and CDR2 from the germline V gene are KGHSH and LQKENI. The CDR3 has 17 residues. This chain's CDR3 is CASSPPPGSPTRNEQFF. The DNA of the CDR3 is TGTGCCAGCTCACCACCCCCGGGTTCCCCTACACGGAATGAGCAGTTCTTC. The whole variable domain, remainder taken from reference TRBV18 and TRBJ2-1, is NAGVMQNPRHLVRRRGQEARLRCSPMKGHSHVYWYRQLPEEGLKFMVYLQKENIIDESGMPKERFSAEFPKEGPSILRIQQVVRGDSAAYFCASSPPPGSPTRNEQFFGPGTRLTVL.

CDR3 sequence: CASSPGLAGFTEQYF. Written as DNA, the CDR3 is TGTGCCAGTAGTCCGGGGTTGGCAGGGTTTACCGAGCAGTACTTC. The rearrangement uses TRBV19 and TRBJ2-7; D could derive from TRBD1 or TRBD2 (5 bases each). CDR3 length: 15 amino acids. CDR1 is LNHDA, CDR2 SQIVND, per germline (reference sequence). The V and J ends lost 5 bases and 6 bases respectively, with 20 bases between them.

The chain employs TRBV7-9 and TRBJ2-3; D perhaps matches TRBD2 (5 bases). This CDR3 spans 14 amino acids. Trimming pared 2 bases from V and 5 bases from J, leaving 11 bases between. Germline V lookup: CDR1 SEHNR, CDR2 FQNEAQ (reference sequence). This CDR3 reads CASSLPGKGDTQYF. The DNA for the CDR3 is TGTGCCAGCAGCTTACCGGGGAAGGGAGATACGCAGTATTTT.

The gene calls are TRBV5-1 and TRBJ2-5; D is ambiguous. In germline, CDR1 is SGHRS, CDR2 YFSETQ. Trimming cost V 7 bases and J 5 bases, with 18 bases left between them. The length of the CDR3 is 14 residues. The CDR3: CASAGSGYRETQYF. The CDR3 nucleotides read TGCGCCAGCGCCGGGTCGGGTTACCGGGAGACCCAGTACTTC. The whole variable domain, filled in from reference TRBV5-1 and TRBJ2-5, reads KAGVTQTPRYLIKTRGQQVTLSCSPISGHRSVSWYQQTPGQGLQFLFEYFSETQRNKGNFPGRFSGRQFSNSRSEMNVSTLELGDSALYLCASAGSGYRETQYFGPGTRLLVL.

The rearrangement joins TRBV6-5 to TRBJ2-5; weak D call: TRBD1 (6 bases). The end of the DNA is better explained by TRBJ2-7, so the J call may be wrong. The V gene's germline CDR1 is MNHEY and CDR2 SVGAGI. CDR3 size: 14 residues. CDR3 region: CASSERYRAYEQYF. In DNA form, the CDR3 reads TGTGCCAGCAGTGAAAGGTACAGGGCCTACGAGCAGTACTTC.